This T cell receptor beta chain was recovered during a study of T cells after yellow fever vaccination (dated by TCRdb to the late 2010s). Describing the broader study: The SMART-Seq v4 Ultra Low Input RNA kit was used to prepare libraries from fractions with low cell numbers. Two healthy male donors, one aged 18 to 30 and one aged 30 to 40 years, made up the cohort. To follow T-cell clones before and after both primary and booster YFV17D yellow fever vaccination, bulk TCR alpha and beta repertoires underwent longitudinal sequencing. Blood samples were taken at several timepoints before and after primary and secondary immunization, and bulk PBMC replicates and cell subsets were isolated. Results and caveats for the whole study, not just this receptor: Computational filtering was needed because FACS-sorted repertoires could contain abundant contaminating clonotypes from the bulk population. A small fraction of clonotypes showed up in both the CD4 and CD8 compartments, probably as a result of convergent recombination. Compared with the primary T-cell response, the secondary T-cell response was faster but weaker, reaching its peak on day 5 rather than on day 15. The study included only a couple of donors, which limits how far the findings can be generalized. Most clones expanded after primary vaccination (96% of CD4 and approximately 90% of CD8) were re-detected after the booster, suggesting that broad memory maintenance occurred.

CDR1 MNHEY and CDR2 SVGEGT are derived from the germline V gene. The junction carries 12 bases between V and J, which are trimmed by 1 base and 8 bases respectively. From its cysteine to its phenylalanine, the CDR3 spans 14 amino acids. Kept here is only the CDR3 DNA, which spans 42 bases and is read in frame from base 1. The intended sense of this specimen's treatment or condition label: live attenuated yellow fever vaccine strain. A standard Ficoll-Paque protocol was used to isolate PBMCs from peripheral blood. Dynabeads CD4 and CD8 positive selection kits were used to isolate the CD4 and CD8 T-cell fractions. RNA was extracted with TriZol from bulk PBMCs, CD4 and CD8 fractions, and dextramer-positive and dextramer-negative fractions. This clonotype was seen repeatedly, ten times or more. It has no known antigen specificity. The record has no base qualities; no much larger clone is one base away.

Synthesis of TCR cDNA relied on 5'RACE template switching, a step that introduced a universal primer site along with unique molecular identifiers. cDNA synthesis was primed from both the TCR alpha and TCR beta constant segments. Library amplification involved two PCR steps, and the second step added sample barcodes and sequencing adapters. Libraries were sequenced on Illumina HiSeq 2500 (2x100 bp) or NovaSeq (2x150 bp). As for the original processing: MIGEC handled demultiplexing of reads and collapsing into UMI consensus sequences, while MiXCR performed V(D)J alignment. Vaccine-responding clonotypes were identified with edgeR using replicate PBMC samples, with FDR below 0.01 and a log2 fold change above 5 up to day 15 being required. Bulk clonotypes were assigned CD4 or CD8 identity according to which sequenced CD4 or CD8 repertoire held them at higher abundance. The public sequencing data were trimmed at Q25 with fastp and processed into clonotypes with MiXCR by TCRdb, which kept only in-frame beta chains. Entries that share a CDR3 protein sequence are merged under the most common genes and DNA. V and J calls and clone size were set by TCRdb, not the authors. For this sample there are about 210,000 distinct CDR3 sequences; 6.5% to 7.5% appear just once. The biggest ten clones account for 1% to 1.2% of the sample.

The sequence joins TRBV6-2 or TRBV6-3 to TRBJ2-1; the D segment cannot be called with confidence. The source is a man under 40 who received the YFV17D yellow fever vaccine. The sample here was CD4+ T cells sorted from PBMCs, taken on the day of the yellow fever booster vaccination. The CDR3 here reads CASSYWSKDHEQFF. Here is the DNA: TGTGCCAGCAGTTACTGGTCCAAGGACCATGAGCAGTTCTTC.